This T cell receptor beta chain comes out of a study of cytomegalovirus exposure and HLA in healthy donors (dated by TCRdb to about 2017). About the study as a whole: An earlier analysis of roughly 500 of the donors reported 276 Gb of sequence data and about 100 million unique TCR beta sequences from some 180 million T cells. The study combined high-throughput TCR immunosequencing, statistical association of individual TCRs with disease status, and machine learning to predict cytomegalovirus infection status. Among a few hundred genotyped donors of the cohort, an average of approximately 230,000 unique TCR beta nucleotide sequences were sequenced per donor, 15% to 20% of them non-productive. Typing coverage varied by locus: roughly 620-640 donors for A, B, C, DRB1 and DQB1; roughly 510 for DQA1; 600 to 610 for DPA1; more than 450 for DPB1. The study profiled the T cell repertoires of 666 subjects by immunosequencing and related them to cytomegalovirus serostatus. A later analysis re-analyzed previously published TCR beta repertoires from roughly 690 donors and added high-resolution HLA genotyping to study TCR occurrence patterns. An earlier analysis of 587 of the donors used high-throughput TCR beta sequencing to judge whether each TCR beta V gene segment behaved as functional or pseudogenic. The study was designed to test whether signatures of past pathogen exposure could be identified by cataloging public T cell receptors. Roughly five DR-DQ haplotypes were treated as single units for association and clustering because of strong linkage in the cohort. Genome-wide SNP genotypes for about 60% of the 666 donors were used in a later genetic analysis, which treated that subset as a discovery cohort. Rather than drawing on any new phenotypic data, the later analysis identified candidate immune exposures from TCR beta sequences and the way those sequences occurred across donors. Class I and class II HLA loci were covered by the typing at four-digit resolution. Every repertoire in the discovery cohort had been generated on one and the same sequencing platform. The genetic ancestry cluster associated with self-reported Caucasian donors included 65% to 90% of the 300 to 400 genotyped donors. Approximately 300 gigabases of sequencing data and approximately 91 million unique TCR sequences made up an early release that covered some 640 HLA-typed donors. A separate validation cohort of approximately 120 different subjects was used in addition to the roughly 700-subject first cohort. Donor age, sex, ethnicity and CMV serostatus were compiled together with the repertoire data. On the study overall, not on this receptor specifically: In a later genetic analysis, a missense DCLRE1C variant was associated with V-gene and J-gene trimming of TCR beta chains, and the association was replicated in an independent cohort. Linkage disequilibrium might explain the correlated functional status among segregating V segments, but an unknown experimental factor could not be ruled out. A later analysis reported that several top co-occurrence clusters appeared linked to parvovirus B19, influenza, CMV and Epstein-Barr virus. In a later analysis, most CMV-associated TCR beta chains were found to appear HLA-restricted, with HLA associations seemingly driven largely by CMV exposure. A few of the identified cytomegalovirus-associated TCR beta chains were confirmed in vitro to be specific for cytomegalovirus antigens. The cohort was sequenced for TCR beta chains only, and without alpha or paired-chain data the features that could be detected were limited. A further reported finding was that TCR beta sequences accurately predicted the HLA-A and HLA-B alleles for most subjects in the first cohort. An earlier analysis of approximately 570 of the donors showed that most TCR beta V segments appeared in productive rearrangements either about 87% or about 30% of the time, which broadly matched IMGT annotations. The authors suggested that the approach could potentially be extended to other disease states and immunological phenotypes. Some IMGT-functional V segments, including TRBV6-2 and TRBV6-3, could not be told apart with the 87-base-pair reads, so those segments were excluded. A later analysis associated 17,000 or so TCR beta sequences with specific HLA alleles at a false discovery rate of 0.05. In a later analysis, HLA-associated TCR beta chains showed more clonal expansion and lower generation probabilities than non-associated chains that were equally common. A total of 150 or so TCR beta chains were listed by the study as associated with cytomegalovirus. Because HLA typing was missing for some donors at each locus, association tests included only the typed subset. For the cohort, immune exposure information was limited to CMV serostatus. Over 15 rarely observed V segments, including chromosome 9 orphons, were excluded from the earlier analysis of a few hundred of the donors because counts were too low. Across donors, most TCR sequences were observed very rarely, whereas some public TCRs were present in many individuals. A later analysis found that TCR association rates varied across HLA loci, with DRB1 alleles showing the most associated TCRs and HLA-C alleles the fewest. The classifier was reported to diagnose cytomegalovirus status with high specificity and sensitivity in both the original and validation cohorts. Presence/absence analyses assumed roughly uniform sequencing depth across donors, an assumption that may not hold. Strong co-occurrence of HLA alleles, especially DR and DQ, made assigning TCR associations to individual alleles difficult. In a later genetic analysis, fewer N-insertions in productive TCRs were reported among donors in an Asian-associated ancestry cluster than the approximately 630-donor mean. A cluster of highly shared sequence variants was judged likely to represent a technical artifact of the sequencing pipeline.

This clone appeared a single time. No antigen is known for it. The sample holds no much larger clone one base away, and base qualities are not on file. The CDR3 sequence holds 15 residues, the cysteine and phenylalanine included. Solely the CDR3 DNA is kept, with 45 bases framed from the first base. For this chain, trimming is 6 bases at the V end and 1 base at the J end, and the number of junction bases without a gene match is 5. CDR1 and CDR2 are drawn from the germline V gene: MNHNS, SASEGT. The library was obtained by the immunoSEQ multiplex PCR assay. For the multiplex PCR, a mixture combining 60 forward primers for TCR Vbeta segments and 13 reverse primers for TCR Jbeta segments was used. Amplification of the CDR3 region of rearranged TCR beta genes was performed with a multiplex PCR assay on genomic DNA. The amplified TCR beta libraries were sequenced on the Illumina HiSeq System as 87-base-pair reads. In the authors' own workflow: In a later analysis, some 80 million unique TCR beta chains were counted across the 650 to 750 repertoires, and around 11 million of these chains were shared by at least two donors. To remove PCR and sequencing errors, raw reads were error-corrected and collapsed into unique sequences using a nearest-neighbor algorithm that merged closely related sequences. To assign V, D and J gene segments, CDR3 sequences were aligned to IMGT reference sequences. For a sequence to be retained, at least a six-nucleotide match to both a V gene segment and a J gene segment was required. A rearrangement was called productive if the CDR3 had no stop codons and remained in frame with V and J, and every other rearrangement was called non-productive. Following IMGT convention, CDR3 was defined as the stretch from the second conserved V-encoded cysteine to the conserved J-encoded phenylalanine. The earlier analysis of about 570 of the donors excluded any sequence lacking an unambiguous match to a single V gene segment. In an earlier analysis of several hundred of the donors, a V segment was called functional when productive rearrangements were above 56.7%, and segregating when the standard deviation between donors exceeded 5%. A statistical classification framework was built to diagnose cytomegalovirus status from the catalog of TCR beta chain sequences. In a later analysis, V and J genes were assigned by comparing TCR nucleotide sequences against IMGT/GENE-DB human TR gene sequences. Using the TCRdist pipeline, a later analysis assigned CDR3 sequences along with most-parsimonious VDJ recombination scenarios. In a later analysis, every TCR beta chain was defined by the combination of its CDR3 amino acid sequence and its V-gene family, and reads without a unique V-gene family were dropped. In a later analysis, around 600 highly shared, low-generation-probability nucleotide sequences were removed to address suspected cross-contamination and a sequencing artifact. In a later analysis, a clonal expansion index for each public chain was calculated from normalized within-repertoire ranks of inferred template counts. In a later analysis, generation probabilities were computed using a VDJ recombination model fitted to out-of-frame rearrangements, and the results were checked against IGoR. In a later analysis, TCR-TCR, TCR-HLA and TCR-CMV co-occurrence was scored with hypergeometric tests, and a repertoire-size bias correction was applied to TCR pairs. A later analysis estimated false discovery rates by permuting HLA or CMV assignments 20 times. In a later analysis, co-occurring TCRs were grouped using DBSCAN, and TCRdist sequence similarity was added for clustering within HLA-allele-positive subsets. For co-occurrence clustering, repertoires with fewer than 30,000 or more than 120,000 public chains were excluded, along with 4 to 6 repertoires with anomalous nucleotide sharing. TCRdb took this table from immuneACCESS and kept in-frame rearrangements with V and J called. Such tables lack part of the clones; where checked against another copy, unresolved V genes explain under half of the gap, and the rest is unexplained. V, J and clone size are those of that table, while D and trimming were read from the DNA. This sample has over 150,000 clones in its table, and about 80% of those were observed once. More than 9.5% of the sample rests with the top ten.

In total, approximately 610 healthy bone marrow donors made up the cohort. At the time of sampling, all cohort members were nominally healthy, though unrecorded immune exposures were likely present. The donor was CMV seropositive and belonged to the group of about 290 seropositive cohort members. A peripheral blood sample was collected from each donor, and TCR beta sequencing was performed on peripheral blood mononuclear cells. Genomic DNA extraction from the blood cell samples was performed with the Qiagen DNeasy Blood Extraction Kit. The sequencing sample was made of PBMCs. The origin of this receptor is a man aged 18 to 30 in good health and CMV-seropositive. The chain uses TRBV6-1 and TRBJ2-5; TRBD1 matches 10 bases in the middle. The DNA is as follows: TGTGCCAGCAGCCCAGACAGGGGGCGCCAAGAGACCCAGTACTTC. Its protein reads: CASSPDRGRQETQYF.